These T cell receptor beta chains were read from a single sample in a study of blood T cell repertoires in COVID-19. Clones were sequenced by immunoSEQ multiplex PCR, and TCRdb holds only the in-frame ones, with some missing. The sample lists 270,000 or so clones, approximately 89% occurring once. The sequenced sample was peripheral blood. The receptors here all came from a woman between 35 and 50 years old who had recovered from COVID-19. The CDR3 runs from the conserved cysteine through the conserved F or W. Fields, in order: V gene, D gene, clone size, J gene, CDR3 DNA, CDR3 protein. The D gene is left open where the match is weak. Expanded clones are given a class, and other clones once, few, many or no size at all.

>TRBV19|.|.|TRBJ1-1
TGTGCCAGTAGTGAACAGGTGAACACTGAAGCTTTCTTT
CASSEQVNTEAFF
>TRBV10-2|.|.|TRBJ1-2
TGCGCCACGATGGACAGTAACTATGGCTACACCTTC
CATMDSNYGYTF
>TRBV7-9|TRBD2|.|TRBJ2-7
TGTGCCAGCAGCCCAGGACTAGGTGCCTTCGAGCAGTACTTC
CASSPGLGAFEQYF
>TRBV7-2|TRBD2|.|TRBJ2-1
TGTGCCAGCAGCTCCGCTAGCGGGAGCAGCAATGAGCAGTTCTTC
CASSSASGSSNEQFF
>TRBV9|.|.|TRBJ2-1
TGTGCCAGCACCCCGGGAGACCTGGAAAATGAGCAGTTCTTC
CASTPGDLENEQFF
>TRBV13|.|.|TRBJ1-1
TGTGCCAGCAGCGGAGGTAAGAACACTGAAGCTTTCTTT
CASSGGKNTEAFF
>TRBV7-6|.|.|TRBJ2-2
TGTGCCAGCAGCTTATTAGTTTTCCAGCGAAACACCGGGGAGCTGTTTTTT
CASSLLVFQRNTGELFF
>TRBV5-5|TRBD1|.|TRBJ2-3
TGTGCCAGCAGCTTCCGAACCGGGACAGGGGGCGATACGCAGTATTTT
CASSFRTGTGGDTQYF
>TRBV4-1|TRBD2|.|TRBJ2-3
TGCGCCAGCAGCCAACGCGGGGGGGCAACAGATACGCAGTATTTT
CASSQRGGATDTQYF
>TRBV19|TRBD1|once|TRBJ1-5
TGTGCCAGTAGTCCCCCGGGACAGGGTGGGTATCAGCCCCAGCATTTT
CASSPPGQGGYQPQHF
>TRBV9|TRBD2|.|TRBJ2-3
TGTGCCAGCAGCCCCCAGAGAGCGGGGGGCGCAGATACGCAGTATTTT
CASSPQRAGGADTQYF
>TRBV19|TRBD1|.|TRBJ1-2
TGTGCCAGTTCCTTGGGACAGTCCTATGGCTACACCTTC
CASSLGQSYGYTF
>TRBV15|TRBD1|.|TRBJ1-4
TGTGCCACCAGCACGGACAGGGGAGAGGAAAAACTGTTTTTT
CATSTDRGEEKLFF
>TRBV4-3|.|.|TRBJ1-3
TGCGCCAGCAGCCAAGAGGGCAGGGGAGCCCCTGGAAACACCATATATTTT
CASSQEGRGAPGNTIYF
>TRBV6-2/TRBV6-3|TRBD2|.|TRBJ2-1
TGTGCCAGCAGTTGGGCCGGGACTAGCGGGGACGGTGAGCAGTTCTTC
CASSWAGTSGDGEQFF
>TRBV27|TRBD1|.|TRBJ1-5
TGTGCCAGCAGCCCCAGGGGGCACAATCAGCCCCAGCATTTT
CASSPRGHNQPQHF
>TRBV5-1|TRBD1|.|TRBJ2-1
TGCGCCAGCAGCCCGGACGGACAGGGCTACAATGAGCAGTTCTTC
CASSPDGQGYNEQFF
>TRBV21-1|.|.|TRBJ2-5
TGTGCCAGTCTAGGGGGAGAAGAGACCCAGTACTTC
CASLGGEETQYF
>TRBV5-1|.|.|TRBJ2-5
TGCGCCAGCAGCCATCGGACAGCACAAGAGACCCAGTACTTC
CASSHRTAQETQYF
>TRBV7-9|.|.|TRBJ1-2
TGTGCCAGCAGCCTACAGGCGTCTCGGTATGGCTACACCTTC
CASSLQASRYGYTF